Each of the 29 T cell receptor beta chains below was sequenced from the same sample in a study of Ad26.COV2.S vaccination and SARS-CoV-2 variants. Specified treatment: around 19 received Ad26.COV2.S at low or high dose, single or two shots; 5 received placebo; per-sample allocation not given. All samples were drawn on day 63, counting from the first vaccine or placebo injection. Sequencing was performed with immunoSEQ multiplex PCR; in TCRdb, only in-frame clones are kept and a portion is missing. The data show some 480,000 clones, with around 88% seen just once and 10% to 15% held by the top ten. Here the sequenced sample was peripheral blood, taken in a trial of Ad26.COV2.S vaccine versus placebo. The receptors stem from a person between 18 and 60 years old who received the Ad26.COV2.S COVID-19 vaccine or a placebo.

A single count supports this clone. This chain uses TRBV19 with TRBJ1-1; D possibly corresponds to TRBD1 (6 bases). Germline CDR1 and CDR2: LNHDA and SQIVND (reference sequence). The CDR3 is 12 residues long. The V end lost 9 bases, the J end lost 6 bases, and 14 bases lay between the germline ends. The chain's CDR3 is CARTGIWAEAFF. DNA for the CDR3: TGTGCCAGAACAGGGATTTGGGCTGAAGCTTTCTTT.

This rearrangement joins TRBV7-9 to TRBJ1-2; TRBD1 matches at 9 bases. The junction had 12 bases not matched to a gene; V was cut back by 5 bases and J by 5 bases. Germline V CDR1 and CDR2: SEHNR, FQNEAQ (reference sequence). CDR3 length: 16 residues. CDR3 bases: TGTGCCAGCAGCGCCCGGGACAGGGTTGAGAAATATGGCTACACCTTC. Protein product: CASSARDRVEKYGYTF.

This clone showed up just once. The chain has TRBV5-1 and TRBJ1-1; no clear D gene. Per the germline V gene, CDR1 is SGHRS and CDR2 is YFSETQ. The CDR3 length is 17 residues. Trimming took 3 bases from V and 8 from J, leaving 26 bases between them. The CDR3 bases are TGCGCCAGCAGCTCCGGCGTAGGAGTCCGTGATCTTTCGGAAGCTTTCTTT. Translation gives CASSSGVGVRDLSEAFF. Based on the CDR3 plus reference TRBV5-1 and TRBJ1-1, the full variable domain is KAGVTQTPRYLIKTRGQQVTLSCSPISGHRSVSWYQQTPGQGLQFLFEYFSETQRNKGNFPGRFSGRQFSNSRSEMNVSTLELGDSALYLCASSSGVGVRDLSEAFFGQGTRLTVV.

The genes are TRBV2 and TRBJ1-3, with a possible D match to TRBD1 (5 bases). The germline V and J ends were trimmed by 5 bases and 3 bases, with 11 bases remaining between them. This CDR3 is built from 14 residues. Looked up from germline, CDR1 is SNHLY and CDR2 is FYNNEI. The CDR3 sequence: CASSFSGLGNTIYF. The CDR3 DNA is TGTGCCAGCAGTTTCTCAGGGCTTGGAAACACCATATATTTT.

This chain connects TRBV7-2 to TRBJ2-5; D may correspond to TRBD1 or TRBD2 (5 bases each). The germline V and J ends were trimmed by 5 bases and 1 base, with 14 bases remaining between them. The CDR3 length is 15 residues. In germline, CDR1 is SGHTA, CDR2 FQGNSA. The CDR3 protein is CASSRDPRSQETQYF. The CDR3 DNA reads as TGTGCCAGCAGCAGGGACCCTAGAAGCCAAGAGACCCAGTACTTC.

The chain carries TRBV7-2 and TRBJ2-3; 7 nucleotides line up with TRBD2. CDR1 and CDR2 from the germline V gene are SGHTA and FQGNSA. V lost 6 bases to trimming and J lost 7 bases; unmatched junction nucleotides: 10. The CDR3 has 14 amino acids. In DNA, the CDR3 is TGTGCCAGCAGAAGCGGGACCGTCAGTCATACGCAGTATTTT. This translates into CASRSGTVSHTQYF.

The rearrangement joins TRBV7-6 to TRBJ2-1, with 9 bases fitting TRBD1. The germline V gene has CDR1 SGHVS and CDR2 FNYEAQ. The CDR3 spans 16 residues. V was pared by 5 bases and J by 10 bases, with 15 bases of the junction left unmatched. In DNA form, the CDR3 reads TGTGCCAGCAGCCCCCCCGGGACAGGGAGGTCGAAGGAGCAGTTCTTC. It encodes CASSPPGTGRSKEQFF.

J is TRBJ2-5 and V is TRBV29-1; 8 bases match TRBD2. V lost 6 bases and J lost 1; bases outside the gene matches: 16. The CDR3 length is 17 residues. CDR1 and CDR2 (germline): SQVTM, ANQGSEA. CDR3 sequence reads: CSVYPRSGGPGQETQYF. The CDR3 region has the DNA TGCAGCGTCTATCCCAGATCGGGAGGGCCGGGCCAAGAGACCCAGTACTTC. The full variable domain, in which reference TRBV29-1 and TRBJ2-5 provide the parts outside the CDR3, is SAVISQKPSRDICQRGTSLTIQCQVDSQVTMMFWYRQQPGQSLTLIATANQGSEATYESGFVIDKFPISRPNLTFSTLTVSNMSPEDSSIYLCSVYPRSGGPGQETQYFGPGTRLLVL.

A single count supports this clone. The chain carries TRBV6-2 or TRBV6-3 and TRBJ2-5, with 10 nucleotides matching TRBD2. The germline CDR1 and CDR2 sequences are MNHEY and SVGEGT. This CDR3 has 14 amino acids. The V segment lost 6 bases and the J segment 4 bases; nucleotides outside the gene matches: 5. The CDR3 protein is CASSPRLAGETQYF. The CDR3, as DNA: TGTGCCAGCAGCCCCCGACTAGCGGGAGAGACCCAGTACTTC.

Concerning this clone: At the DNA level, this CDR3 is encoded by other sequences in the same sample as well. The chain recombines TRBV5-4 with TRBJ2-7, with unresolved D. Trimming removed 0 bases from V and 3 bases from J, with 7 bases in between. This CDR3 has 13 amino acids. Per the germline V gene, CDR1 is SGHNT and CDR2 is YYREEE (reference sequence). CDR3 sequence: CASSLGLNYEQYF. CDR3 nucleotide sequence: TGTGCCAGCAGCTTGGGACTTAACTACGAGCAGTACTTC.

This rearrangement joins TRBV7-2 to TRBJ2-1; D gene ambiguous. There are 11 residues in the CDR3. The germline V gene has CDR1 SGHTA and CDR2 FQGNSA. V was trimmed by 2 bases and J by 13 bases, leaving 9 bases between them. The CDR3 DNA sequence: TGTGCCAGCAGCTTATTAATCGTCCAGTTCTTC. Protein product: CASSLLIVQFF.

This clone was detected a few times. V and J are TRBV7-9 and TRBJ2-7, with 8 bases aligning to TRBD2. Germline lookup yields CDR1 SEHNR and CDR2 FQNEAQ (reference sequence). V shed 1 base and J 1 base; nucleotides not matched to a gene: 6. The CDR3 is 16 residues long. The CDR3, as DNA: TGTGCCAGCAGCTTAGGGGTCCTAGCGGGTTCCTACGAGCAGTACTTC. Its translation: CASSLGVLAGSYEQYF.

This clone was seen only a few times. The chain carries TRBV7-2 and TRBJ1-3; the D is unclear. Germline V lookup: CDR1 SGHTA, CDR2 FQGNSA. V was clipped by 5 bases and J by 0 bases, with 14 bases between them. This CDR3 is built from 16 residues. The CDR3 protein is CASSPPPTLSGNTIYF. CDR3 DNA sequence: TGTGCCAGCAGCCCCCCTCCGACGCTCTCTGGAAACACCATATATTTT.

This chain connects TRBV7-4 to TRBJ1-5, with a tentative D call TRBD1 (5 bases). Germline lookup yields CDR1 SGHVT and CDR2 SQSDAQ. The CDR3 contains 15 residues. V lost 1 base and J 12 bases, leaving 19 bases between the germline ends. Here the CDR3 reads CASSLGGRQPLFQHF. DNA for the CDR3: TGTGCCAGCAGCTTAGGGGGCAGGCAGCCTCTCTTCCAGCATTTT.

The chain joins TRBV28 to TRBJ1-2, with D perhaps TRBD1 (5 bases). CDR3 length: 14 residues. Germline V lookup: CDR1 MDHEN, CDR2 SYDVKM. V lost 7 bases to trimming and J lost 6 bases, with 18 bases between them. CDR3 sequence reads: CASTLLGGTNGYTF. CDR3 coding DNA: TGTGCCAGCACCCTTCTCGGGGGTACCAATGGCTACACCTTC.

The rearrangement joins TRBV6-5 to TRBJ2-5; TRBD1 might be the D (5 bases). The V and J ends lost 7 bases and 5 bases respectively, with 11 bases between them. CDR1 and CDR2 (germline): MNHEY, SVGAGI. The CDR3 is made up of 12 amino acids. This CDR3 reads CASTDSTETQYF. In nucleotides, the CDR3 is TGTGCCAGCACCGACAGTACTGAGACCCAGTACTTC.

The rearrangement joins TRBV11-2 to TRBJ1-2; D uncertain. The V and J ends lost 1 base and 0 bases respectively, with 9 bases between them. Germline V lookup: CDR1 SGHAT, CDR2 FQNNGV. This CDR3 has 15 residues. The chain's CDR3 is CASSLGGGPNYGYTF. CDR3 in DNA: TGTGCCAGCAGCTTAGGCGGCGGCCCTAACTATGGCTACACCTTC.

V gene TRBV24-1 combines with J gene TRBJ2-5; D ambiguous. V gave up 0 bases and J gave up 10 bases, with 5 bases separating them. Germline loops: CDR1 KGHDR, CDR2 SFDVKD. This CDR3 comprises 11 residues. The CDR3 sequence: CATSDLSGQYF. The CDR3 coding sequence is TGTGCCACCAGTGATTTGAGTGGCCAGTACTTC.

The chain joins TRBV28 to TRBJ1-3; possible D gene TRBD1, 6 bases. The CDR3 extends over 15 amino acids. V lost 8 bases to trimming and J lost 0 bases, with 14 bases between them. Germline V lookup: CDR1 MDHEN, CDR2 SYDVKM. CDR3 sequence: CASWEGGISGNTIYF. In nucleotides, the CDR3 is TGTGCCAGCTGGGAGGGGGGGATCTCTGGAAACACCATATATTTT. The full variable domain, in which reference TRBV28 and TRBJ1-3 provide the parts outside the CDR3, is DVKVTQSSRYLVKRTGEKVFLECVQDMDHENMFWYRQDPGLGLRLIYFSYDVKMKEKGDIPEGYSVSREKKERFSLILESASTNQTSMYLCASWEGGISGNTIYFGEGSWLTVV.

This clone was seen a handful of times. The chain has TRBV28 and TRBJ2-7; 10 nucleotides agree with TRBD2. This CDR3 contains 19 residues. From germline, CDR1 is MDHEN and CDR2 SYDVKM. J lost 3 bases, V lost 1 base, and 15 bases had no gene match. This CDR3 reads CASSLFRGSGRGGSYEQYF. DNA for the CDR3: TGTGCCAGCAGTTTATTCCGAGGAAGCGGGAGGGGTGGGAGCTACGAGCAGTACTTC. Full variable domain (remainder filled in from reference TRBV28 and TRBJ2-7): DVKVTQSSRYLVKRTGEKVFLECVQDMDHENMFWYRQDPGLGLRLIYFSYDVKMKEKGDIPEGYSVSREKKERFSLILESASTNQTSMYLCASSLFRGSGRGGSYEQYFGPGTRLTVT.

The V call is TRBV24-1, the J call TRBJ2-2; 9 positions agree with TRBD1. Per the germline V gene, CDR1 is KGHDR and CDR2 is SFDVKD. With V trimmed by 9 bases and J by 1 base, 11 bases remained unmatched. The CDR3 runs to 17 residues. DNA for the CDR3: TGTGCCACCGGGGGACAGGGAACTAGGCAGAACACCGGGGAGCTGTTTTTT. It translates to CATGGQGTRQNTGELFF.

The J gene is TRBJ1-2, the V gene TRBV30, with D perhaps TRBD1 (6 bases). Germline V gene sequence: CDR1 GTSNPN, CDR2 SVGIG (reference sequence). The CDR3 consists of 12 residues. V was cut by 4 bases and J by 8 bases, with 14 bases left in between. The CDR3 loop is CAWKIYREGYTF. CDR3 nucleotides: TGTGCCTGGAAGATATACAGGGAGGGCTACACCTTC.

The chain has TRBV7-8 and TRBJ2-1; a weak D match, TRBD1 (5 bases). The CDR3 contains 12 residues. Per the germline V gene, CDR1 is SGHVS and CDR2 is FQNEAQ. Trimming shortened V by 5 bases and J by 7 bases, and 9 bases separated the two germline ends. CDR3 in amino acids: CASSLRGNEQFF. The CDR3 DNA reads as TGTGCCAGCAGCCTAAGGGGAAATGAGCAGTTCTTC.

The genes are TRBV7-2 and TRBJ1-2, with 9 bases that match TRBD1. The CDR3 is 13 residues long. The J segment lost 6 bases and the V segment lost 5 bases, leaving 4 bases of the junction unmatched. The germline gives CDR1 SGHTA, CDR2 FQGNSA. The CDR3 spells CASSDRDRDGYTF. In DNA, the CDR3 is TGTGCCAGCAGCGACCGGGACAGGGATGGCTACACCTTC.

This clone was observed a few times. This chain joins TRBV28 and TRBJ1-5, with 11 bases identical to TRBD1. Germline V gene sequence: CDR1 MDHEN, CDR2 SYDVKM. Trimming took 6 bases from V and 2 from J; bases not matched to a gene: 6. The CDR3 sequence is 16 residues long. CDR3 in amino acids: CASSYPGQGGNQPQHF. In DNA form, the CDR3 reads TGTGCCAGCAGCTATCCGGGACAGGGGGGCAATCAGCCCCAGCATTTT.

Here the CDR3 reads CASSTGGLQETQYF. CDR3 nucleotides: TGTGCCAGCTCAACCGGGGGGTTGCAAGAGACCCAGTACTTC. This sequence joins TRBV18 and TRBJ2-5; 7 bases map to TRBD2. The CDR3 is 14 amino acids. Trimming at V came to 5 bases and at J to 2 bases, leaving 5 bases not matched to a gene. The germline gives CDR1 KGHSH, CDR2 LQKENI. The full variable domain, with the rest looked up from reference TRBV18 and TRBJ2-5, is NAGVMQNPRHLVRRRGQEARLRCSPMKGHSHVYWYRQLPEEGLKFMVYLQKENIIDESGMPKERFSAEFPKEGPSILRIQQVVRGDSAAYFCASSTGGLQETQYFGPGTRLLVL.

This sequence joins TRBV29-1 and TRBJ2-5, with TRBD1 as a possible D gene (6 bases). The length of the CDR3 is 14 residues. In germline, CDR1 is SQVTM, CDR2 ANQGSEA. The V end was cut by 3 bases, the J end by 2 bases, with 13 bases between. The chain's CDR3 is CSVDFGQRQETQYF. The CDR3 DNA reads as TGCAGCGTTGACTTCGGACAGCGGCAAGAGACCCAGTACTTC.

This rearrangement joins TRBV27 to TRBJ2-3, with D tentatively TRBD1 (5 bases). The CDR3 runs to 15 residues. V shed 1 base and J shed 6 bases, with 14 bases lying between them. Germline lookup yields CDR1 MNHEY and CDR2 SMNVEV (reference sequence). The CDR3 nucleotides are TGTGCCAGCAGTTTATGGGGCAACCTAGGGGATACGCAGTATTTT. Amino acid sequence: CASSLWGNLGDTQYF.

This sequence joins TRBV28 and TRBJ1-1; D is uncertain. Trimming removed 7 bases at V and 1 base at J, with 4 bases between. CDR1 and CDR2 (germline): MDHEN, SYDVKM. CDR3 length equals 11 residues. The CDR3 bases are TGTGCCAGCAAGTCGAACACTGAAGCTTTCTTT. Protein sequence: CASKSNTEAFF.